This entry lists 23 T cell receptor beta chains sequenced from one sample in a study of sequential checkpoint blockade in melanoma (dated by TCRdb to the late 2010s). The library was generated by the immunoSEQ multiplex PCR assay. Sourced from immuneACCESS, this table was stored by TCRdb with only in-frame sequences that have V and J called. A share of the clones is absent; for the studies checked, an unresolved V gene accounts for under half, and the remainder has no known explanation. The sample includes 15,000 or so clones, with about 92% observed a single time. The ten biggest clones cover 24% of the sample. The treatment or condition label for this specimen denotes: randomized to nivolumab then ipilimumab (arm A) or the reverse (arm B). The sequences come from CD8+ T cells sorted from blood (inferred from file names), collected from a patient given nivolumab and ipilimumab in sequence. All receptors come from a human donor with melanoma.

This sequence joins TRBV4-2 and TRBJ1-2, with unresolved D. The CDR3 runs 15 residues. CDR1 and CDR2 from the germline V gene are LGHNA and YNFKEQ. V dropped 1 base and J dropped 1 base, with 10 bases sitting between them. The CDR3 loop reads CASSQGLGVNYGYTF. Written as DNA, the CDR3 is TGTGCCAGCAGCCAAGGCCTCGGGGTTAACTATGGCTACACCTTC.

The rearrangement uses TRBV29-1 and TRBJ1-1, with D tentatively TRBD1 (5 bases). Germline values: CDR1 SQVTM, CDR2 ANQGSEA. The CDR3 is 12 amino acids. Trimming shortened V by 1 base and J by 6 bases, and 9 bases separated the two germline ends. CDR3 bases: TGCAGCGTTGAAGGGAGGGGCGCTGAAGCTTTCTTT. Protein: CSVEGRGAEAFF.

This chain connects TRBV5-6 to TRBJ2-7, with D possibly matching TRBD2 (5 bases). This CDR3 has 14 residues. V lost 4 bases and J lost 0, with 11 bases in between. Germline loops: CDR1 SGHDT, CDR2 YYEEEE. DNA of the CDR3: TGTGCCAGCAGCGAGGGTCGGAGCTCCTACGAGCAGTACGTC. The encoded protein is CASSEGRSSYEQYV.

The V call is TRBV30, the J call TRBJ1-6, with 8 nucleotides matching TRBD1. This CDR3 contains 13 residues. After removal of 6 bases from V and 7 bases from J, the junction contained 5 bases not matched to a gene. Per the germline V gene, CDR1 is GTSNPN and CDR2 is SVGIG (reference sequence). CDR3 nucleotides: TGTGCCTGTTCAGGGGGCAGCAATTCACCCCTCCACTTT. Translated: CACSGGSNSPLHF.

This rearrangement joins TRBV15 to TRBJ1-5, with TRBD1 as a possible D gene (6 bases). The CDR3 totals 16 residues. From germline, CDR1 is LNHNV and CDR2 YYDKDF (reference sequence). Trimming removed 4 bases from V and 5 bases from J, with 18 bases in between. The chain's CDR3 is CATSTPGHGTDQPQHF. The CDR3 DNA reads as TGTGCCACCAGCACCCCGGGACATGGGACGGATCAGCCCCAGCATTTT.

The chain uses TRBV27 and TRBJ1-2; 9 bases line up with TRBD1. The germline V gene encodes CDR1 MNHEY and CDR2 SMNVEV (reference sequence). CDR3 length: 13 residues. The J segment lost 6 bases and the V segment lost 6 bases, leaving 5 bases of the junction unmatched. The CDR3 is CASRGDRANGYTF. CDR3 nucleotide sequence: TGTGCCAGCAGGGGGGACAGGGCTAATGGCTACACCTTC.

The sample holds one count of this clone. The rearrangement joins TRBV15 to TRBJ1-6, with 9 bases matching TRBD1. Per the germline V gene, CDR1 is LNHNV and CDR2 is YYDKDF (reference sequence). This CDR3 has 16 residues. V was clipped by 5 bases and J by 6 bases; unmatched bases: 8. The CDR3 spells CATSAGRGQGNSPLHF. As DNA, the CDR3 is TGTGCCACCAGCGCCGGTAGGGGACAGGGTAATTCACCCCTCCACTTT.

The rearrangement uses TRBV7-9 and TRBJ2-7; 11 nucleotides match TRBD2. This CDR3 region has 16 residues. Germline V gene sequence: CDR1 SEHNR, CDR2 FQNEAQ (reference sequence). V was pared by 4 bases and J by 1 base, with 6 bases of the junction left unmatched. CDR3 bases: TGTGCCAGCAGCTCCGAGGGACTAGCGGAATCCTACGAGCAGTACTTC. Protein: CASSSEGLAESYEQYF.

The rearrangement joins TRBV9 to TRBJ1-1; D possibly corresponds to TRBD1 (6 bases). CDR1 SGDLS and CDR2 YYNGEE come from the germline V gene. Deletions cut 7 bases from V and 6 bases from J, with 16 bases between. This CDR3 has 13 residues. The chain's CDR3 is CASSHSGGPEAFF. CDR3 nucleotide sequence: TGTGCCAGCTCCCATAGCGGGGGCCCTGAAGCTTTCTTT.

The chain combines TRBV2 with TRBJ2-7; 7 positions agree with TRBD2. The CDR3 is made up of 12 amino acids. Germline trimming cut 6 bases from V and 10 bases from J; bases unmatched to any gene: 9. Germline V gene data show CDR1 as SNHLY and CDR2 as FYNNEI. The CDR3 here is CASRGLKPSQYV. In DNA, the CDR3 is TGTGCCAGCAGGGGACTAAAACCCTCCCAGTACGTC.

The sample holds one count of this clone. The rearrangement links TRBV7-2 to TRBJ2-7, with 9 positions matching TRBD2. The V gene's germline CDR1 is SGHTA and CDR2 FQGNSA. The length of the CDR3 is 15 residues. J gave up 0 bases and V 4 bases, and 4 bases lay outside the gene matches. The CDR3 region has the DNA TGTGCCAGCAGCTCAAGTAGCGGGAGCTCCTACGAGCAGTACTTC. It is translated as CASSSSSGSSYEQYF.

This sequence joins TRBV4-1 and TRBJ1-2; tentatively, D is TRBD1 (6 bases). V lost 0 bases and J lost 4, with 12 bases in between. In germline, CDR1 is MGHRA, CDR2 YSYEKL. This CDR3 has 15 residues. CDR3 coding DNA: TGCGCCAGCAGCCAAGATCTTTCAGGGGTCTATGGCTACACCTTC. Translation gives CASSQDLSGVYGYTF.

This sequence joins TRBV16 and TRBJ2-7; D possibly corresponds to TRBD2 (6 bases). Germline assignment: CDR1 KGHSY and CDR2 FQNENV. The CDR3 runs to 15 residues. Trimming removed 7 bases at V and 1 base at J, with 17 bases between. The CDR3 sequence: CASITEEGNSYEQYF. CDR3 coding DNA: TGTGCCAGCATCACCGAGGAGGGCAATTCCTACGAGCAGTACTTC.

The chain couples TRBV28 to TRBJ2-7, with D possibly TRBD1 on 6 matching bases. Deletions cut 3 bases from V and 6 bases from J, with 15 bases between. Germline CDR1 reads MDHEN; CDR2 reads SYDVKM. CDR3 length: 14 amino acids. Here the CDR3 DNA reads TGTGCCAGCAGTTTGGCAGGAACCAGGGGCGAGCAGTACGTC. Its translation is CASSLAGTRGEQYV.

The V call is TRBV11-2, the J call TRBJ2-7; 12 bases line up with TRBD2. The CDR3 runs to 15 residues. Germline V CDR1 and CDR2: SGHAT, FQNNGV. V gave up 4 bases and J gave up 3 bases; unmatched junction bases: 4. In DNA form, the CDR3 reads TGTGCCAGCAGCTCCCCGGGACTAGCGGGCTACGAGCAGTACTTC. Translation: CASSSPGLAGYEQYF.

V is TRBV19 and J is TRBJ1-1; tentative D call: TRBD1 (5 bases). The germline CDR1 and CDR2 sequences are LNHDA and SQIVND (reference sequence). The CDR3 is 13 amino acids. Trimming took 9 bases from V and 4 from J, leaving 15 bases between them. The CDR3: CASLQGWGTEAFF. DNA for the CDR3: TGTGCCAGCCTTCAGGGATGGGGCACTGAAGCTTTCTTT. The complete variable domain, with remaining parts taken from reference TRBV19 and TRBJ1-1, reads DGGITQSPKYLFRKEGQNVTLSCEQNLNHDAMYWYRQDPGQGLRLIYYSQIVNDFQKGDIAEGYSVSREKKESFPLTVTSAQKNPTAFYLCASLQGWGTEAFFGQGTRLTVV.

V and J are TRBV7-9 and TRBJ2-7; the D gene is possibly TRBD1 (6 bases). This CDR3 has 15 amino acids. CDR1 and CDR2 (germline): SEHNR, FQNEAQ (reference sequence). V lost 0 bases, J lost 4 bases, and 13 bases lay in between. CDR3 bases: TGTGCCAGCAGCTTAGCACAGGGCCCTAGTTACGAGCAGTACTTC. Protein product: CASSLAQGPSYEQYF.

In nucleotides, the CDR3 is TGTGCCAGCAGCTACGGGACAGGGGTTAACTATGGCTACACCTTC. The encoded protein is CASSYGTGVNYGYTF. This chain connects TRBV27 to TRBJ1-2; 10 bases fit TRBD1. Per germline, CDR1 MNHEY and CDR2 SMNVEV (reference sequence). The CDR3 sequence is 15 residues long. The V and J ends lost 6 bases and 1 base, in that order; junction bases with no gene match: 5.

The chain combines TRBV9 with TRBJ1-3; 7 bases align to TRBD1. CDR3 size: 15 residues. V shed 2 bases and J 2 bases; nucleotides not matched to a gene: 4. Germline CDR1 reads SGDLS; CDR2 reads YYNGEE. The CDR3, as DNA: TGTGCCAGCAGCGTGCAGGGGGAAACTGGAAACACCATATATTTT. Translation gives CASSVQGETGNTIYF.

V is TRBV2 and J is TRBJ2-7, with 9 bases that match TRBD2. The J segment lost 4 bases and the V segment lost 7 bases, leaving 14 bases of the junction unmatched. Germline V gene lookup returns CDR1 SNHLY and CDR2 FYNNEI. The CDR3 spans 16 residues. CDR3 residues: CASNPQAGGLSYEQYV. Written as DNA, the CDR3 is TGTGCCAGCAATCCCCAAGCGGGGGGCCTTTCATACGAGCAGTACGTC.

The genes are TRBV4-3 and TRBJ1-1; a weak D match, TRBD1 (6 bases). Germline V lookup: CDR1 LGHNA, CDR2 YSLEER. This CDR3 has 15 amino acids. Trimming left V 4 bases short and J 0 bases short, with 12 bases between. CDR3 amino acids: CASSPRGALNTEAFF. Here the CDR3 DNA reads TGCGCCAGCAGCCCGCGGGGGGCCTTGAACACTGAAGCTTTCTTT.

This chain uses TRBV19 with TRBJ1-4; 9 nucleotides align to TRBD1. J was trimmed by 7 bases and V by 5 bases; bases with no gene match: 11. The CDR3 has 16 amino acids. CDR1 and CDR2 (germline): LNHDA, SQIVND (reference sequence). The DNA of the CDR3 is TGTGCCAGTAGTTTCCCCAGGACAGGGGATTCTGAAAAACTGTTTTTT. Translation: CASSFPRTGDSEKLFF.

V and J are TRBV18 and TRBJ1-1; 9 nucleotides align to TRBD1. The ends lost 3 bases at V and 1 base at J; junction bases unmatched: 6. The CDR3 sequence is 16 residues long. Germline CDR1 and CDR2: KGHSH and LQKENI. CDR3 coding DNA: TGTGCCAGCTCACCGAACAGGGGGCAGGAGAACACTGAAGCTTTCTTT. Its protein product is CASSPNRGQENTEAFF.